These T cell receptor beta chains were read from a single sample in a study of blood T cells in healthy people across ages. TCRdb ran MiXCR on the 5' RACE reads and lists one entry per CDR3 protein. The table has 380,000 or so distinct CDR3 sequences, 45% to 60% seen once; the top ten hold under 65%. Sequences were obtained from blood. The receptor source for this set is a man aged 60 to 69 in good health. Each CDR3 is given with its conserved first and last residue. A D gene is named only where the DNA matches it firmly. The size of a clone is reported for some rows only, either as once, few or many, or as a class for expanded clones.

TRBV9,TRBJ2-1,TRBD2,NA,CASRVGTSGFDGQFF,TGTGCCAGCCGGGTCGGGACTAGCGGGTTCGATGGGCAGTTCTTC
TRBV7-8,TRBJ2-7,NA,NA,CASSLPGLGDEQYF,TGTGCCAGCAGCTTACCGGGCCTTGGGGACGAGCAGTACTTC
TRBV10-3,TRBJ1-3,NA,NA,CAISGHTNSGNTIYF,TGTGCCATCAGTGGCCACACGAACTCTGGAAACACCATATATTTT
TRBV15,TRBJ1-4,TRBD1,NA,CATSKDRGSEKLFF,TGTGCCACCAGCAAAGACAGGGGGTCGGAAAAACTGTTTTTT
TRBV6-2/TRBV6-3,TRBJ2-2,NA,NA,CASSPWGAVTGELFF,TGTGCCAGCAGCCCCTGGGGCGCGGTCACCGGGGAGCTGTTTTTT
TRBV27,TRBJ1-1,TRBD1,NA,CASSSTGSRAFF,TGTGCCAGCAGTTCGACAGGGAGTAGAGCTTTCTTT
TRBV7-6,TRBJ1-1,NA,NA,CASSLQSTGTEVFF,TGTGCCAGCAGCCTCCAATCGACTGGCACTGAAGTTTTCTTT
TRBV24-1,TRBJ2-3,NA,few,CATSDRDRRRADTQYF,TGTGCCACCAGTGATAGGGACAGACGGAGGGCAGATACGCAGTATTTT
TRBV7-2,TRBJ2-7,TRBD2,NA,CASSSAGTWRPDGYEQYF,TGTGCCAGCAGTTCAGCGGGAACGTGGAGGCCCGATGGGTACGAGCAGTACTTC
TRBV12-3/TRBV12-4,TRBJ2-5,NA,few,CASSFGAQGLLGVQETQYF,TGTGCCAGCAGTTTCGGCGCACAGGGCCTCTTGGGGGTCCAAGAGACCCAGTACTTC
TRBV27,TRBJ2-3,NA,many,CASITRGLSTDTQYF,TGTGCCAGCATAACACGGGGCCTTAGCACAGATACGCAGTATTTT
TRBV20-1,TRBJ2-7,TRBD1,few,CSARHRQGWDEQYF,TGCAGTGCTAGACACCGACAGGGGTGGGACGAGCAGTACTTC
TRBV28,TRBJ2-4,TRBD2,NA,CASSPLAGNVGKNIQYF,TGTGCCAGCAGTCCCCTAGCGGGAAATGTTGGCAAAAACATTCAGTACTTC
TRBV6-5,TRBJ2-7,TRBD1,NA,CASSKGQVSYEQYF,TGTGCCAGCAGTAAGGGACAGGTCTCCTACGAGCAGTACTTC
TRBV6-2/TRBV6-3,TRBJ2-7,TRBD1,few,CASSSWDRGPREQYF,TGTGCCAGCAGTTCCTGGGACAGGGGGCCCCGGGAGCAGTACTTC
TRBV28,TRBJ2-3,TRBD2,NA,CASSRAGASDTQYF,TGTGCCAGCAGTCGAGCGGGAGCCTCAGATACGCAGTATTTT
TRBV28,TRBJ2-5,NA,few,CASRGAVETQYF,TGTGCCAGCAGGGGGGCCGTTGAGACCCAGTACTTC
TRBV29-1,TRBJ1-2,NA,NA,CSVEDRAGYGYTF,TGCAGCGTTGAAGACAGGGCGGGTTATGGCTACACCTTC
TRBV7-9,TRBJ2-4,TRBD2,NA,CASSLGGGRAKNIQYF,TGTGCCAGCAGCTTAGGCGGGGGACGGGCCAAAAACATTCAGTACTTC
TRBV27,TRBJ1-2,TRBD1,NA,CASRGTGGRSYGYTF,TGTGCCAGTCGTGGGACAGGGGGCAGGAGCTATGGCTACACCTTC
TRBV29-1,TRBJ2-3,TRBD1,NA,CSARQGTYTDTQYF,TGCAGCGCTAGACAGGGGACTTACACAGATACGCAGTATTTT
TRBV12-3/TRBV12-4,TRBJ2-4,TRBD2,few,CASSSGGGPQNIQYF,TGTGCCAGCAGTTCTGGCGGGGGGCCACAAAACATTCAGTACTTC
TRBV5-1,TRBJ2-1,TRBD2,few,CASSFGLAGVNEQFF,TGCGCCAGCAGCTTTGGCCTAGCGGGAGTCAATGAGCAGTTCTTC
TRBV5-1,TRBJ2-1,TRBD2,NA,CASSFVIAGGWNEQFF,TGCGCCAGCAGCTTCGTTATAGCGGGGGGGTGGAATGAGCAGTTCTTC
TRBV20-1,TRBJ2-7,NA,NA,CSATPRGEQYF,TGCAGTGCTACTCCTCGGGGCGAGCAGTACTTC
TRBV28,TRBJ2-5,NA,few,CASSLFKETQYF,TGTGCCAGCAGTTTGTTCAAAGAGACCCAGTACTTC
TRBV25-1,TRBJ2-7,NA,few,CASSPPGAGASEQYF,TGTGCCAGCAGTCCCCCGGGGGCGGGAGCGTCCGAGCAGTACTTC
TRBV18,TRBJ1-1,NA,NA,CASSPDQVNTEAFF,TGTGCCAGCTCACCAGATCAGGTGAACACTGAAGCTTTCTTT
TRBV4-3,TRBJ1-2,NA,NA,CASSQLGSQTSNYGYTF,TGCGCCAGCAGCCAATTGGGAAGCCAGACAAGTAACTATGGCTACACCTTC
TRBV29-1,TRBJ2-5,NA,once,CSVEDWGAFQETQYF,TGCAGCGTTGAAGATTGGGGGGCCTTCCAAGAGACCCAGTACTTC
TRBV11-2,TRBJ1-4,TRBD1,many,CASSPFQGAEEKLFF,TGTGCCAGCAGCCCATTCCAGGGGGCCGAGGAAAAACTGTTTTTT
TRBV6-6,TRBJ2-7,TRBD1,NA,CASSLPGTATYEQYF,TGTGCCAGCAGTTTACCCGGGACAGCGACCTACGAGCAGTACTTC
TRBV25-1,TRBJ2-7,TRBD1,NA,CASSDRGTEDSYEQYF,TGTGCCAGCAGTGATAGAGGGACAGAGGATTCCTACGAGCAGTACTTC
TRBV4-2,TRBJ2-1,NA,few,CASSPRAFSLGNEQFF,TGTGCCAGCAGCCCTAGGGCTTTCTCCCTGGGCAATGAGCAGTTCTTC
TRBV20-1,TRBJ2-6,NA,NA,CSAREVPGANVLTF,TGCAGTGCTAGAGAGGTTCCTGGGGCCAACGTCCTGACTTTC
TRBV20-1,TRBJ1-2,NA,few,CSARELAGYTF,TGCAGTGCTAGAGAACTGGCTGGCTACACCTTC
TRBV10-3,TRBJ2-7,NA,NA,CAISEPDYSSYEQYF,TGTGCCATCAGTGAGCCTGACTACAGCTCCTACGAGCAGTACTTC